The clone carrying this TCR beta chain was seen more than once but under ten times. This entry comes from a study of PD-1 blockade in classical Hodgkin lymphoma. Time point reported: newly diagnosed, previously untreated cHL patient sample. Germline CDR1 reads MNHNS; CDR2 reads SASEGT. J gave up 3 bases and V 0 bases, and 4 bases lay outside the gene matches. This CDR3 region has 15 residues. Libraries were prepared by immunoSEQ multiplex PCR; TCRdb keeps only in-frame clonotypes and omits some of them. The profile shows roughly 20,000 clones, about 94% of them singletons. The sequenced material came from peripheral blood mononuclear cells (PBMCs). The chain joins TRBV6-1 to TRBJ2-7; 8 bases are a match to TRBD2. This receptor was taken from a human donor with classical Hodgkin lymphoma. CDR3 amino acids: CASSEASGTSYEQYF. CDR3 coding DNA: TGTGCCAGCAGTGAAGCCTCCGGGACTAGCTACGAGCAGTACTTC.